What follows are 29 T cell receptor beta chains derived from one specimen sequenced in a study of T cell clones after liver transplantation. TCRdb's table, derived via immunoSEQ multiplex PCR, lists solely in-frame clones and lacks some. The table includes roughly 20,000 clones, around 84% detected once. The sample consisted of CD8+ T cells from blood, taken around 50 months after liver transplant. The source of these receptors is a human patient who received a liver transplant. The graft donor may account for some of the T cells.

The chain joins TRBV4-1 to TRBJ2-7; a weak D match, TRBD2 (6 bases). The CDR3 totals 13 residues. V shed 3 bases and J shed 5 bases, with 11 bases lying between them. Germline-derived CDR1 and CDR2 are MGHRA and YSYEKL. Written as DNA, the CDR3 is TGCGCCAGCAGCCAGGGAGGAGGCAACGAGCAGTACTTC. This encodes CASSQGGGNEQYF.

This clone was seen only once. The CDR3 DNA sequence: TGTGCCAGCGCCCAGGGAGCAACTTACAATGAGCAGTTCTTC. Protein sequence: CASAQGATYNEQFF. The V call is TRBV7-9, the J call TRBJ2-1; D is possibly TRBD1 or TRBD2 (5 bases each). V shed 8 bases and J shed 4 bases, with 15 bases lying between them. There are 14 residues in the CDR3. The germline gives CDR1 SEHNR, CDR2 FQNEAQ (reference sequence).

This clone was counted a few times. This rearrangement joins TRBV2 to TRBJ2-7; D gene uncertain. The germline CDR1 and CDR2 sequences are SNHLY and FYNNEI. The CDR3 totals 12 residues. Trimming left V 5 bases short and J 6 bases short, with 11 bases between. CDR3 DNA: TGTGCCAGCAGTCCGTCCGGCGGCGAGCAGTACTTC. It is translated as CASSPSGGEQYF.

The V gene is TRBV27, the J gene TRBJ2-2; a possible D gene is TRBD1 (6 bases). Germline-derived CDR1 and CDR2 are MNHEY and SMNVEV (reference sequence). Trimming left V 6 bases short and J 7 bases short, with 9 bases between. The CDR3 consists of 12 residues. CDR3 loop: CASRTTGGELFF. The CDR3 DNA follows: TGTGCCAGCAGGACGACAGGCGGGGAGCTGTTTTTT.

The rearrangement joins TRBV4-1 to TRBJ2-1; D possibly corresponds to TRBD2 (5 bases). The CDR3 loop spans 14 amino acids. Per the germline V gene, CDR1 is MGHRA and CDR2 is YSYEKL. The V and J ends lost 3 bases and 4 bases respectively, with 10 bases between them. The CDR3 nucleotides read TGCGCCAGCAGCCATGTCCGGACTTACAATGAGCAGTTCTTC. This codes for CASSHVRTYNEQFF.

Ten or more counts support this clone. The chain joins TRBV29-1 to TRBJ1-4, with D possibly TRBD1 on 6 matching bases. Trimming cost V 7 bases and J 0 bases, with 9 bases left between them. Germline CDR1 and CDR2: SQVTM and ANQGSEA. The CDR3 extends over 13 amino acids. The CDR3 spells CSGTDPTNEKLFF. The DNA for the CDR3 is TGCAGCGGGACAGACCCAACTAATGAAAAACTGTTTTTT.

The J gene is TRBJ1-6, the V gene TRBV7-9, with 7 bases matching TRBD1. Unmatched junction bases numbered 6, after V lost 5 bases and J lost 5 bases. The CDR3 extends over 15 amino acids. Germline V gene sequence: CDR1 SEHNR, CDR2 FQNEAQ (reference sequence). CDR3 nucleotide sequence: TGTGCCAGCAGCGCCTCGGGACAGCATAATTCACCCCTCCACTTT. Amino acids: CASSASGQHNSPLHF.

CDR3: CASSPDRGHEQYF. CDR3 DNA: TGCGCCAGCAGCCCCGACAGGGGCCACGAGCAGTACTTC. The chain has TRBV4-3 and TRBJ2-7; 8 nucleotides match TRBD1. This CDR3 comprises 13 residues. Unmatched junction bases numbered 4, after V lost 4 bases and J lost 5 bases. Germline CDR1 is LGHNA and CDR2 is YSLEER.

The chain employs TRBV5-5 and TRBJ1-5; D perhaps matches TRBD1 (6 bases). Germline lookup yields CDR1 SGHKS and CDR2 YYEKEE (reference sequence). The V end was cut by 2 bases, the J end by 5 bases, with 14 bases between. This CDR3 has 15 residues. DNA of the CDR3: TGTGCCAGCAGCTTCACAGGGAAGTGGGATCAGCCCCAGCATTTT. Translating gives CASSFTGKWDQPQHF.

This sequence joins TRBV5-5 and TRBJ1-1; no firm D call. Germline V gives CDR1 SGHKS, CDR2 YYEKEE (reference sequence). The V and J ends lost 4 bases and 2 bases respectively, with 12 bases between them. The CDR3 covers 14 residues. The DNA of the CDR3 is TGTGCCAGCAGCGTGGGCACGGGAAACACTGAAGCTTTCTTT. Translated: CASSVGTGNTEAFF.

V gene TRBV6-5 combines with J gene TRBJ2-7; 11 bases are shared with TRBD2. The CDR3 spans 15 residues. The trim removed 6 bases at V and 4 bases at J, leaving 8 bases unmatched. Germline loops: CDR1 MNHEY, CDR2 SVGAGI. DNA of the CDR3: TGTGCCAGCAGCCAAACTAGCGGGAGTTTGTACGAGCAGTACTTC. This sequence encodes CASSQTSGSLYEQYF.

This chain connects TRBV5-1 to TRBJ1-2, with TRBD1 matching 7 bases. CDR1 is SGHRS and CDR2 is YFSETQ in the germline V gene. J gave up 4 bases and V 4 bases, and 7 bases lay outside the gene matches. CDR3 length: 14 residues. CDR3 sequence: CASSQGGRGYGYTF. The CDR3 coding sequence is TGCGCCAGCAGCCAGGGGGGGAGAGGCTATGGCTACACCTTC. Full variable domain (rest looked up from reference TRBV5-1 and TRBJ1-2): KAGVTQTPRYLIKTRGQQVTLSCSPISGHRSVSWYQQTPGQGLQFLFEYFSETQRNKGNFPGRFSGRQFSNSRSEMNVSTLELGDSALYLCASSQGGRGYGYTFGSGTRLTVV.

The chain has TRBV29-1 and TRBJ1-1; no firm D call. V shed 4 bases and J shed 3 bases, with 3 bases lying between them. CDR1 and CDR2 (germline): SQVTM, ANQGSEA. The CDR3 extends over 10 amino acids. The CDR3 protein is CSVVYTEAFF. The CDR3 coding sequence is TGCAGCGTTGTGTACACTGAAGCTTTCTTT.

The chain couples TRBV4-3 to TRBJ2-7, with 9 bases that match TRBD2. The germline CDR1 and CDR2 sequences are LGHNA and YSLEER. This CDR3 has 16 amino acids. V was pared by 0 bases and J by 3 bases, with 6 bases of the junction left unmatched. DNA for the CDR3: TGCGCCAGCAGCCAAGATCCCGGGCGGGGGGGCTACGAGCAGTACTTC. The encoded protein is CASSQDPGRGGYEQYF.

The CDR3 nucleotides are TGTGCCAGCAGTGACCCCCCTGGACTAAGACTATCCTACAATGAGCAGTTCTTC. It translates to CASSDPPGLRLSYNEQFF. The chain links TRBV6-4 to TRBJ2-1; D might be TRBD2 (6 bases). The CDR3 length is 18 residues. V gave up 2 bases and J gave up 1 base, with 18 bases separating them. Germline lookup yields CDR1 MRHNA and CDR2 SNTAGT.

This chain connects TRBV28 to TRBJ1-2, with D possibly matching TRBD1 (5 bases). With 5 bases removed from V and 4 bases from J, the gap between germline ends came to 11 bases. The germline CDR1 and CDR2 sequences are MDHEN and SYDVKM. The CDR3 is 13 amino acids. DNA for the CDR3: TGTGCCAGCAGTCCGACAGAGAGCTATGGCTACACCTTC. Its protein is CASSPTESYGYTF.

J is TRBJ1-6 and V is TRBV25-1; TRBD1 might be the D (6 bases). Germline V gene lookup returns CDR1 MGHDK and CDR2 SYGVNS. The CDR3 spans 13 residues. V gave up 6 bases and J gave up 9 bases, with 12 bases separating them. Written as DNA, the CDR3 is TGTGCCAGCAGCCTACAGGGAGTTTCACCCCTCCACTTT. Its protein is CASSLQGVSPLHF.

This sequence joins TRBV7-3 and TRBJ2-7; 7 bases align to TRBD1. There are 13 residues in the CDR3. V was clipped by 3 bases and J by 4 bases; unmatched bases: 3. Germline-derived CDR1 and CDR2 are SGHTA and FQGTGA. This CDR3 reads CASSLTGIYEQYF. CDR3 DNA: TGTGCCAGCAGCTTGACAGGGATATACGAGCAGTACTTC.

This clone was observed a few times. In DNA form, the CDR3 reads TGCGCCAGCAGCCAACCCAGTGGCTTGGACACTGAAGCTTTCTTT. Protein: CASSQPSGLDTEAFF. The chain uses TRBV4-1 and TRBJ1-1; no firm D call. The germline gives CDR1 MGHRA, CDR2 YSYEKL. V was cut by 2 bases and J by 3 bases, with 13 bases left in between. The CDR3 consists of 15 residues.

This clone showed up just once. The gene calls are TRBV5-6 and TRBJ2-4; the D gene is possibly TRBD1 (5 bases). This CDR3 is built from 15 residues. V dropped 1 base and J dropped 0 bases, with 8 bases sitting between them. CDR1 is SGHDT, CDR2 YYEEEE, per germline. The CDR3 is CASSLTGLAKNIQYF. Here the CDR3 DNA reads TGTGCCAGCAGCTTGACAGGTTTAGCCAAAAACATTCAGTACTTC.

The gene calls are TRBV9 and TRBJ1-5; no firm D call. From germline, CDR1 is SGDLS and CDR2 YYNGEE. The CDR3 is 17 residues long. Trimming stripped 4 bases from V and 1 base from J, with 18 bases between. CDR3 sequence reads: CASSPESGVGSNQPQHF. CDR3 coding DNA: TGTGCCAGCAGCCCCGAAAGTGGGGTGGGAAGCAATCAGCCCCAGCATTTT.

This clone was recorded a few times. Here the CDR3 reads CAWSDPASGTSVHEQYF. DNA of the CDR3: TGTGCCTGGAGTGACCCAGCCTCGGGAACTTCCGTCCACGAGCAGTACTTC. V and J are TRBV30 and TRBJ2-7, with D tentatively TRBD2 (5 bases). V lost 1 base and J 5 bases, leaving 24 bases between the germline ends. CDR3 length: 17 amino acids. Looked up from germline, CDR1 is GTSNPN and CDR2 is SVGIG (reference sequence).

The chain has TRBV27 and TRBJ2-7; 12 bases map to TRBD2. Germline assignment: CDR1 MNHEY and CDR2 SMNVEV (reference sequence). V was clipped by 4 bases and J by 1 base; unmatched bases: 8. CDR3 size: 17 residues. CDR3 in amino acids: CASSSIRLAGVSYEQYF. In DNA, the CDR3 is TGTGCCAGCAGTTCAATTAGACTAGCGGGAGTGTCCTACGAGCAGTACTTC.

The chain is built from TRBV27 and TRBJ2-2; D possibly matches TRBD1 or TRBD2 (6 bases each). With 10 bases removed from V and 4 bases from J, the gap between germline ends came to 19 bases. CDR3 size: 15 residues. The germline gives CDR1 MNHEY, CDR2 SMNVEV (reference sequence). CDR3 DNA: TGTGCCACCCAGTCCTTCTCGGGGGCCACCGGGGAGCTGTTTTTT. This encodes CATQSFSGATGELFF.

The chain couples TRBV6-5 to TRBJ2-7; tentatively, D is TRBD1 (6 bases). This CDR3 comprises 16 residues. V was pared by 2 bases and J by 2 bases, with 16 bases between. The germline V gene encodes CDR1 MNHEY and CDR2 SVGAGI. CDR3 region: CASSYLHRTATYEQYF. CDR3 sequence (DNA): TGTGCCAGCAGTTACCTCCACCGGACAGCAACCTACGAGCAGTACTTC.

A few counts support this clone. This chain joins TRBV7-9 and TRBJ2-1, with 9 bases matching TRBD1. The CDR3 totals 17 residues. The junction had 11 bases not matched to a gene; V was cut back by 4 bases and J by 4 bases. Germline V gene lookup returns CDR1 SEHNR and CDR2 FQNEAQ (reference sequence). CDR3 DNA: TGTGCCAGCAGCTCACAGGGGGCACCCCTTAGTTACAATGAGCAGTTCTTC. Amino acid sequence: CASSSQGAPLSYNEQFF. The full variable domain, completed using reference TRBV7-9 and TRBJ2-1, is DTGVSQNPRHKITKRGQNVTFRCDPISEHNRLYWYRQTLGQGPEFLTYFQNEAQLEKSRLLSDRFSAERPKGSFSTLEIQRTEQGDSAMYLCASSSQGAPLSYNEQFFGPGTRLTVL.

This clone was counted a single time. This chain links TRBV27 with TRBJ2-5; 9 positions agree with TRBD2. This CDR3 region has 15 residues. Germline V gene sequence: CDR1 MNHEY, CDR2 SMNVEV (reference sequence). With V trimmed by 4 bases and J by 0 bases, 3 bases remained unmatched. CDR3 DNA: TGTGCCAGCAGTTCTGCGGGGGGGTACCAAGAGACCCAGTACTTC. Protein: CASSSAGGYQETQYF.

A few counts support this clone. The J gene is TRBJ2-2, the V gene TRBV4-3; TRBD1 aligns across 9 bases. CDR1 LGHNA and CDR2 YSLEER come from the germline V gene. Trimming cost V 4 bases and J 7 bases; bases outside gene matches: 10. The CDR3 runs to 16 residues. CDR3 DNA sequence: TGCGCCAGCAGCCCCGAGTACAGGGGGCGGGGCGGGGAGCTGTTTTTT. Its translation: CASSPEYRGRGGELFF.

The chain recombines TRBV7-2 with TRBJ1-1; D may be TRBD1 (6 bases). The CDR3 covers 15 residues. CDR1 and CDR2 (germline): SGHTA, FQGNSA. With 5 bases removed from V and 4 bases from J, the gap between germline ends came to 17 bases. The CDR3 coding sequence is TGTGCCAGCAGCCCAGGGGTACTGGCCACCACTGAAGCTTTCTTT. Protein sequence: CASSPGVLATTEAFF. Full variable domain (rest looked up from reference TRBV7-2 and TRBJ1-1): GAGVSQSPSNKVTEKGKDVELRCDPISGHTALYWYRQSLGQGLEFLIYFQGNSAPDKSGLPSDRFSAERTGGSVSTLTIQRTQQEDSAVYLCASSPGVLATTEAFFGQGTRLTVV.